These T cell receptor beta chains were read from a single sample in a study of shared clonotypes between healthy human individuals. Using immunoSEQ multiplex PCR, the repertoire was profiled, and TCRdb retains in-frame clones only, with some absent. The sample records about 1 million clones, around 74% being singletons. The sequencing sample was made of memory CD4+ T cells sorted from blood. The receptors here all came from a man aged 18 to 29 in good health. The CDR3 runs from the conserved cysteine through the conserved F or W. A D gene is named only where the DNA matches it firmly. Size is stated for part of the rows, as once, few or many counts, or as a class when the clone is expanded.

v_call,d_call,clone_size,j_call,cdr3_aa,cdr3_nt
TRBV10-3,TRBD2,-,TRBJ2-5,CAISDGLAGTPGTQYF,TGTGCCATCAGTGACGGCCTAGCGGGAACCCCGGGGACCCAGTACTTC
TRBV10-3,TRBD2,-,TRBJ2-3,CAISKTSGSADTQYF,TGTGCCATCAGTAAGACTAGCGGGAGTGCAGATACGCAGTATTTT
TRBV28,-,-,TRBJ1-6,CASSMGPQPLHF,TGTGCCAGCAGCATGGGACCCCAGCCCCTCCACTTT
TRBV18,TRBD2,-,TRBJ2-7,CASSPGTGRLPYEQYF,TGTGCCAGCTCACCGGGTACCGGGAGGCTACCCTACGAGCAGTACTTC
TRBV19,TRBD1,many,TRBJ1-1,CASTWDRPFGTEAFF,TGTGCCAGTACCTGGGACAGACCCTTCGGCACTGAAGCTTTCTTT
TRBV9,-,-,TRBJ2-3,CASSVGGATGTDTQYF,TGTGCCAGCAGCGTAGGGGGTGCGACGGGCACAGATACGCAGTATTTT
TRBV20-1,-,-,TRBJ2-1,CSASYDEQFF,TGCAGTGCCTCGTACGATGAGCAGTTCTTC
TRBV7-8,TRBD2,few,TRBJ2-3,CASTLWGGSSTDTQYF,TGTGCCAGCACCTTATGGGGGGGATCTAGCACAGATACGCAGTATTTT
TRBV27,-,-,TRBJ1-4,CASSLSGLGYEKLFF,TGTGCCAGCAGTCTCTCAGGGTTGGGATATGAAAAACTGTTTTTT
TRBV18,-,-,TRBJ2-7,CASSPQETYEQYF,TGTGCCAGCTCACCACAGGAAACCTACGAGCAGTACTTC
TRBV6-5,-,few,TRBJ1-6,CASSYSNRGDSPLHF,TGTGCCAGCAGTTACTCGAATAGGGGTGATTCACCCCTCCACTTT
TRBV30,-,few,TRBJ2-1,CAWSVSRNEQFF,TGTGCCTGGAGTGTATCGCGCAATGAGCAGTTCTTC
TRBV7-9,-,-,TRBJ2-2,CASSQEGFGELFF,TGTGCCAGCAGCCAGGAGGGGTTCGGGGAGCTGTTTTTT
TRBV6-1,TRBD1,-,TRBJ2-7,CASIVGTGPYEQYF,TGTGCCAGCATAGTCGGGACAGGGCCCTACGAGCAGTACTTC